This TCR beta chain was identified in a study of cytomegalovirus exposure and HLA in healthy donors (dated by TCRdb to 2017 to 2019). For the wider study: An earlier analysis of around 600 of the donors reported more than 250 Gb of sequence data and 117 million unique TCR beta sequences from about 179 million T cells. An early release that covered some 640 HLA-typed donors contained approximately 300 gigabases of sequencing data and about 84 million unique TCR sequences. The genetic ancestry cluster associated with self-reported Caucasian donors included 70% to 85% of the roughly 410 genotyped donors. The study was designed to test whether signatures of past pathogen exposure could be identified by cataloging public T cell receptors. Using immunosequencing, the study profiled T cell repertoires from around 670 subjects and related those repertoires to cytomegalovirus serostatus. In addition to the first cohort of about 650 subjects, a separate validation cohort of around 110 different subjects was used. The study combined high-throughput TCR immunosequencing, statistical association of individual TCRs with disease status, and machine learning to predict cytomegalovirus infection status. A later analysis re-analyzed previously published TCR beta repertoires from roughly 690 donors and added high-resolution HLA genotyping to study TCR occurrence patterns. In the later analysis, no new phenotypic data were used to find candidate immune exposures; instead, reliance was placed on TCR beta sequences and their occurrence across donors. An earlier analysis of about 620 of the donors applied high-throughput TCR beta sequencing to assess whether each TCR beta V gene segment acted as functional or pseudogenic. Alongside the repertoire data, information on donor age, sex, ethnicity and CMV serostatus was compiled. A later genetic analysis used genome-wide SNP genotypes for about 60% of the roughly 700 donors, treating that subset as a discovery cohort. All discovery cohort repertoires had been generated on a single sequencing platform. Class I and class II HLA loci were covered by the typing at four-digit resolution. The number of typed donors differed by locus: roughly 629-640 for A, B, C, DRB1 and DQB1; roughly 510 for DQA1; roughly 600 for DPA1; and 450 to 480 for DPB1. Roughly five DR-DQ haplotypes were treated as single units for association and clustering because of strong linkage in the cohort. On average, approximately 250,000 unique TCR beta nucleotide sequences were sequenced per donor among a few hundred genotyped donors of the cohort, with about 17% of those sequences being non-productive.

Library generation was performed with the immunoSEQ multiplex PCR assay. For the multiplex PCR, a mixture combining 60 forward primers for TCR Vbeta segments and 13 reverse primers for TCR Jbeta segments was used. The CDR3 region of rearranged TCR beta genes was amplified from genomic DNA with a multiplex PCR assay. The amplified TCR beta libraries were sequenced on the Illumina HiSeq System as 87-base-pair reads. The original methods were these. A later analysis counted about 80 million unique TCR beta chains across the 670 or so repertoires, and some 11 million of these chains were shared by at least two donors. Raw reads were error-corrected and collapsed into unique sequences by a nearest-neighbor algorithm in which closely related sequences were merged to remove PCR and sequencing errors. CDR3 sequences were aligned to IMGT reference sequences to assign V, D and J gene segments. For a sequence to be retained, a match of at least six nucleotides to both a V gene segment and a J gene segment was required. A rearrangement counted as productive if the CDR3 had no stop codons and remained in frame with V and J, and every other rearrangement counted as non-productive. CDR3 was defined by IMGT convention, running from the second conserved V-encoded cysteine to the conserved J-encoded phenylalanine. In an earlier analysis of around 570 of the donors, sequences lacking an unambiguous match to a single V gene segment were excluded. An earlier analysis of 450 to 650 of the donors called V segments functional above 56.7% productive rearrangements and segregating when the between-donor standard deviation exceeded 5%. A statistical classification framework was built for diagnosing cytomegalovirus status from the catalog of TCR beta chain sequences. In a later analysis, TCR nucleotide sequences were compared against IMGT/GENE-DB human TR gene sequences so that V and J genes could be assigned. In a later analysis, CDR3 sequences and most-parsimonious VDJ recombination scenarios were assigned using the TCRdist pipeline. In a later analysis, every TCR beta chain was defined by the combination of its CDR3 amino acid sequence and its V-gene family, and reads without a unique V-gene family were dropped. A later analysis removed 550 to 700 highly shared, low-generation-probability nucleotide sequences to deal with suspected cross-contamination and a sequencing artifact. A later analysis calculated a clonal expansion index for each public chain from normalized within-repertoire ranks of inferred template counts. In a later analysis, generation probabilities were computed using a VDJ recombination model fitted to out-of-frame rearrangements, and the results were checked against IGoR. Hypergeometric tests were used in a later analysis to score TCR-TCR, TCR-HLA and TCR-CMV co-occurrence, with a repertoire-size bias correction applied to the TCR pairs. A later analysis estimated false discovery rates by permuting HLA or CMV assignments 20 times. In a later analysis, co-occurring TCRs were grouped with DBSCAN, and TCRdist sequence similarity was added when clustering was performed within HLA-allele-positive subsets. Repertoires with fewer than 30,000 or more than 120,000 public chains were left out of co-occurrence clustering, as were five repertoires with anomalous nucleotide sharing. The table was pulled from immuneACCESS by TCRdb, which kept in-frame rearrangements only. Such tables lose some clones; where checked, under half of the loss comes from unresolved V genes, and the rest has no known cause. That table furnishes V, J and clone size, whereas the DNA furnished D and trimming. This sample comprises about 100,000 clones, roughly 80% of them detected only once. Roughly an eighth of the sample goes to the ten largest clones.

This clone was seen a few times. It lacks a known antigen. No base-level quality is on record; no much larger clone is a single base apart. The cohort comprised approximately 700 healthy bone marrow donors. Cohort members were all nominally healthy when sampled, although unrecorded immune exposures were likely present. The donor tested CMV seropositive and was one of the 289 seropositive cohort members. A peripheral blood sample was collected from each donor, and TCR beta sequencing was performed on peripheral blood mononuclear cells. Genomic DNA extraction from the blood cell samples was performed with the Qiagen DNeasy Blood Extraction Kit. Broader findings and caveats from the paper: The classifier was reported to diagnose cytomegalovirus status with high specificity and sensitivity in both the original and validation cohorts. Presence/absence analyses assumed roughly uniform sequencing depth across donors, an assumption that may not hold. HLA typing was unavailable for some donors at each locus, so association tests used only the typed subset. In a later analysis, HLA-associated TCR beta chains were found to be more clonally expanded and to have lower generation probabilities than equally common non-associated chains. In an earlier analysis of 587 of the donors, most TCR beta V segments were observed in productive rearrangements about 87% or about 30% of the time, broadly matching IMGT annotations. The only immune exposure information available for the cohort was CMV serostatus. The study listed approximately 150 TCR beta chains as associated with cytomegalovirus. A later analysis reported that several top co-occurrence clusters appeared linked to parvovirus B19, influenza, CMV and Epstein-Barr virus. The authors suggested that the approach could potentially be generalized to other disease states and immunological phenotypes. The sequencing pipeline was judged likely to have produced a cluster of highly shared sequence variants as a technical artifact. In a later genetic analysis, fewer N-insertions in productive TCRs were reported among donors in an Asian-associated ancestry cluster than the 666-donor mean. Linkage disequilibrium might explain the correlated functional status among segregating V segments, but an unknown experimental factor could not be excluded. Most TCR sequences were observed very rarely across donors, whereas some public TCRs were present in many individuals. Specific HLA alleles were associated with over 15,000 TCR beta sequences at a false discovery rate of 0.05 in a later analysis. Because the 87-base-pair reads could not distinguish some IMGT-functional V segments, including TRBV6-2 and TRBV6-3, those segments were excluded. A later genetic analysis associated a missense DCLRE1C variant with V-gene and J-gene trimming of TCR beta chains, and an independent cohort replicated the association. Most CMV-associated TCR beta chains appeared to be HLA-restricted in a later analysis, and the HLA associations seemed to be driven largely by CMV exposure. In vitro tests confirmed that a few of the cytomegalovirus-associated TCR beta chains recognize cytomegalovirus antigens. A further reported finding was that TCR beta sequences accurately predicted the HLA-A and HLA-B alleles for most subjects in the first cohort. A later analysis found that TCR association rates varied across HLA loci, with DRB1 alleles showing the most associated TCRs and HLA-C alleles the fewest. This cohort had only TCR beta chains sequenced, and the lack of alpha or paired-chain data limited which features could be detected. Because counts were too low, roughly 17 rarely observed V segments, including chromosome 9 orphons, were left out of the earlier analysis of 500 to 750 of the donors. When HLA alleles, especially DR and DQ, strongly co-occurred, attributing TCR associations to individual alleles was difficult.

Its CDR3 holds 15 amino acids, cysteine through phenylalanine. The retained sequence is limited to the CDR3, 45 bases, with the frame set at the first base. CDR1 and CDR2 (SGHAT, FQNNGV) derive from the germline V gene. After removal of 3 bases from V and 0 bases from J, the junction retains 5 bases not matched to a gene. What was sequenced was PBMCs. The sequence is built from TRBV11-2 and TRBJ2-7; 7 nucleotides in the junction match TRBD1. This receptor was obtained from a male donor in good health and CMV-seropositive. In nucleotides, the sequence is TGTGCCAGCAGCTTTACAGGGGTCAGCTCCTACGAGCAGTACTTC. This encodes CASSFTGVSSYEQYF. Supplemented by the reference TRBV11-2 and TRBJ2-7 proteins around the CDR3, the complete variable domain is EAGVAQSPRYKIIEKRQSVAFWCNPISGHATLYWYQQILGQGPKLLIQFQNNGVVDDSQLPKDRFSAERLKGVDSTLKIQPAKLEDSAVYLCASSFTGVSSYEQYFGPGTRLTVT.